Presented here are 10 T cell receptor beta chains from one specimen sequenced in a study of T cell responses to AZD1222 COVID-19 vaccine (dated by TCRdb to the early 2020s). The label giving this sample's time point can be read as: baseline before first vaccination. Library creation used the immunoSEQ multiplex PCR assay. TCRdb retrieved this table from immuneACCESS and kept in-frame rearrangements only. Not all clones are present; in checked studies, unresolved V genes account for under half, and no reason is known for the remainder. The sample yields more than 75,000 clones; around nine tenths were counted once. The top ten constitute 7.5% of the sample. The sequencing used peripheral blood, collected on day 0 of AZD1222 vaccination. These receptors were obtained from an adult in good health.

The chain has TRBV7-2 and TRBJ1-5; no definite D call. CDR3 length: 12 amino acids. The V end was cut by 5 bases, the J end by 10 bases, with 12 bases between. CDR1 SGHTA and CDR2 FQGNSA come from the germline V gene. The DNA of the CDR3 is TGTGCCAGCAGCGTGGGTTCTAAACCCCAGCATTTT. This sequence encodes CASSVGSKPQHF.

The chain joins TRBV6-1 to TRBJ1-5; the match to TRBD1 covers 9 bases. The CDR3 consists of 16 residues. V gave up 2 bases and J gave up 4 bases; unmatched junction bases: 6. The germline V gene has CDR1 MNHNS and CDR2 SASEGT. The CDR3 coding sequence is TGTGCCAGCAGTGAAAGGACAGGGGCCTATAATCAGCCCCAGCATTTT. This encodes CASSERTGAYNQPQHF.

V and J are TRBV9 and TRBJ1-3; no clear D. Germline loops: CDR1 SGDLS, CDR2 YYNGEE. With 0 bases removed from V and 2 bases from J, the gap between germline ends came to 15 bases. This CDR3 has 17 amino acids. As DNA, the CDR3 is TGTGCCAGCAGCGTAGGGGGAGGGAAGGCTGCTGGAAACACCATATATTTT. Its protein is CASSVGGGKAAGNTIYF.

The chain couples TRBV7-2 to TRBJ1-1; no reliable D call. The CDR3 sequence is 14 residues long. The germline V gene encodes CDR1 SGHTA and CDR2 FQGNSA. Trimming cost V 0 bases and J 4 bases, with 9 bases left between them. The CDR3 sequence: CASSLAWAGTEAFF. In DNA, the CDR3 is TGTGCCAGCAGCTTAGCGTGGGCAGGCACTGAAGCTTTCTTT.

CDR3 sequence: CASSPGQASSPLHF. CDR3 bases: TGTGCCAGCTCCCCGGGACAGGCTAGTTCACCCCTCCACTTT. This rearrangement joins TRBV3-1 (or the pseudogene TRBV3-2) to TRBJ1-6, with TRBD1 matching 8 bases. V was clipped by 8 bases and J by 9 bases; unmatched bases: 9. Germline V CDR1 and CDR2: LGHDT, YNNKEL (reference sequence). The CDR3 runs 14 residues.

The V gene is TRBV11-2, the J gene TRBJ2-3; TRBD1 might be the D (6 bases). The germline V gene encodes CDR1 SGHAT and CDR2 FQNNGV. The CDR3 contains 15 residues. V was pared by 5 bases and J by 6 bases, with 18 bases between. The CDR3 nucleotides are TGTGCCAGCAGCCTCGGAACCACAGGGTGGGATACGCAGTATTTT. It codes for CASSLGTTGWDTQYF.

The rearrangement links TRBV18 to TRBJ2-5; D is possibly TRBD2 (7 bases). The germline CDR1 and CDR2 sequences are KGHSH and LQKENI. Trimming removed 2 bases at V and 7 bases at J, with 29 bases between. There are 19 residues in the CDR3. CDR3 in amino acids: CASSPRGGKATTSYGTQYF. In DNA form, the CDR3 reads TGTGCCAGCTCACCAAGAGGGGGTAAGGCGACGACTAGCTACGGGACCCAGTACTTC.

This chain connects TRBV3-1 (or the pseudogene TRBV3-2) to TRBJ2-7; 7 bases map to TRBD1. Per the germline V gene, CDR1 is LGHDT and CDR2 is YNNKEL (reference sequence). The CDR3 is made up of 16 amino acids. Trimming took 1 base from V and 2 from J; bases not matched to a gene: 8. CDR3 loop: CASSQVTGTVTYEQYF. CDR3 bases: TGTGCCAGCAGCCAAGTTACAGGGACAGTCACCTACGAGCAGTACTTC.

In its sample, this clone was seen a few times. This chain uses TRBV5-1 with TRBJ2-5; TRBD1 matches 8 bases. The CDR3 sequence is 15 residues long. Germline V gene sequence: CDR1 SGHRS, CDR2 YFSETQ. The trim removed 4 bases at V and 1 base at J, leaving 6 bases unmatched. In DNA form, the CDR3 reads TGCGCCAGCAGCAACCCGCAGGGGGCCCAAGAGACCCAGTACTTC. This encodes CASSNPQGAQETQYF.

V and J are TRBV19 and TRBJ2-5; D is uncertain. CDR3 size: 14 residues. Germline lookup yields CDR1 LNHDA and CDR2 SQIVND (reference sequence). V lost 10 bases and J lost 5, with 20 bases in between. CDR3 DNA: TGTGCCACCAGTAGGAACACCGGGTGGGAGACCCAGTACTTC. This translates into CATSRNTGWETQYF.